These 17 T cell receptor beta chains share one sample of origin, sequenced in a study of blood T cell repertoires in COVID-19. This table comes from immunoSEQ multiplex PCR, and its TCRdb copy is limited to in-frame clones, with some not included. The table shows about 350,000 clones, with roughly 86% occurring only once. Input material: PBMCs or T cells enriched from blood (not recorded which). The receptors derive from a young woman who had been exposed to COVID-19.

The rearrangement joins TRBV27 to TRBJ2-1; D is possibly TRBD2 (5 bases). Trimming took off 6 bases at V and 6 bases at J, with 12 bases between the two ends. This CDR3 is built from 13 residues. The germline gives CDR1 MNHEY, CDR2 SMNVEV (reference sequence). CDR3 in amino acids: CASRYASSNEQFF. The CDR3 nucleotides are TGTGCCAGCAGGTACGCTAGCAGCAATGAGCAGTTCTTC.

The rearrangement uses TRBV7-2 and TRBJ1-2; 12 positions match TRBD1. This CDR3 region has 18 residues. The J segment lost 6 bases and the V segment lost 3 bases, leaving 14 bases of the junction unmatched. CDR1 SGHTA and CDR2 FQGNSA come from the germline V gene. Here the CDR3 reads CASSLGVRGQGARNGYTF. In DNA form, the CDR3 reads TGTGCCAGCAGCTTGGGTGTTAGGGGACAGGGGGCGCGTAATGGCTACACCTTC.

J is TRBJ1-1 and V is TRBV18, with D hard to call. CDR3 length: 14 residues. Between the trimmed V and J ends, which lost 1 base and 4 bases, there was a span of 10 bases. CDR1 KGHSH and CDR2 LQKENI come from the germline V gene. In DNA, the CDR3 is TGTGCCAGCTCACCACGAGAGGGAGGCACTGAAGCTTTCTTT. It is translated as CASSPREGGTEAFF.

The rearrangement links TRBV24-1 to TRBJ2-3; 7 nucleotides agree with TRBD1. The CDR3 sequence is 14 residues long. Trimming took 5 bases from V and 5 from J; bases not matched to a gene: 6. CDR1 and CDR2 (germline): KGHDR, SFDVKD. The CDR3 sequence is CATSVTGAGDTQYF. The CDR3, as DNA: TGTGCCACCAGTGTTACAGGGGCGGGAGATACGCAGTATTTT.

V and J are TRBV12-3 or TRBV12-4 and TRBJ2-1; D may be TRBD1 (6 bases). The CDR3 has 12 residues. Trimming removed 5 bases from V and 5 bases from J, with 7 bases in between. The CDR3 sequence: CASSRTDNEQFF. CDR3 DNA: TGTGCCAGCAGTCGGACAGACAATGAGCAGTTCTTC.

The chain couples TRBV19 to TRBJ1-2, with TRBD1 identical over 7 bases. Germline CDR1 is LNHDA and CDR2 is SQIVND (reference sequence). Germline trimming cut 4 bases from V and 7 bases from J; bases unmatched to any gene: 3. CDR3 length equals 12 residues. The CDR3 loop reads CASSTTGSGYTF. CDR3 sequence (DNA): TGTGCCAGTAGTACGACAGGGAGTGGCTACACCTTC.

V gene TRBV19 combines with J gene TRBJ1-1; a weak D match, TRBD1 (5 bases). The V end lost 6 bases, the J end lost 0 bases, and 8 bases lay between the germline ends. Germline V lookup: CDR1 LNHDA, CDR2 SQIVND (reference sequence). The CDR3 has 13 amino acids. CDR3 protein: CASRRQLNTEAFF. The CDR3 nucleotides read TGTGCCAGTAGGCGACAGCTGAACACTGAAGCTTTCTTT.

This clone has just one count. The gene calls are TRBV27 and TRBJ2-7, with 10 bases that match TRBD2. The CDR3 totals 16 residues. CDR1 is MNHEY, CDR2 SMNVEV, per germline (reference sequence). Germline trimming cut 4 bases from V and 2 bases from J; bases unmatched to any gene: 8. The DNA for the CDR3 is TGTGCCAGCAGTTCGGGGACTAGCGTATTGCCCTACGAGCAGTACTTC. Translation: CASSSGTSVLPYEQYF.

The chain combines TRBV24-1 with TRBJ1-2; 10 nucleotides align to TRBD1. The CDR3 spans 15 residues. Losses at the gene ends were 3 bases for V and 4 bases for J; bases not matched to a gene: 4. CDR1 and CDR2 (germline): KGHDR, SFDVKD. DNA of the CDR3: TGTGCCACCAGTGATCCCGGGACAGGGGCCTATGGCTACACCTTC. The encoded protein is CATSDPGTGAYGYTF.

V usage is TRBV7-3 and J usage is TRBJ2-1; no reliable D call. Deletions cut 3 bases from V and 9 bases from J, with 6 bases between. CDR3 length: 11 amino acids. Germline values: CDR1 SGHTA, CDR2 FQGTGA. DNA for the CDR3: TGTGCCAGCAGCTTTGGCGGTGAGCAGTTCTTC. This gives the protein CASSFGGEQFF.

The J gene is TRBJ2-3, the V gene TRBV7-2, with 7 bases matching TRBD1. The length of the CDR3 is 15 residues. Germline assignment: CDR1 SGHTA and CDR2 FQGNSA. The trim removed 3 bases at V and 2 bases at J, leaving 5 bases unmatched. The CDR3 region is CASSFLQGTTDTQYF. CDR3 coding DNA: TGTGCCAGCAGCTTCTTACAGGGGACCACAGATACGCAGTATTTT.

In its sample, this clone was seen a few times. The chain combines TRBV30 with TRBJ2-7, with 9 bases lining up with TRBD1. CDR1 and CDR2 (germline): GTSNPN, SVGIG (reference sequence). Trimming removed 2 bases from V and 6 bases from J; junction bases left unmatched: 5. The CDR3 extends over 13 amino acids. The CDR3, as DNA: TGTGCCTGGAGTCACACAGGGGGCCGCGAGCAGTACTTC. The encoded protein is CAWSHTGGREQYF.

The V gene is TRBV5-1, the J gene TRBJ1-2; D unclear. The CDR3 sequence is 15 residues long. CDR1 and CDR2 (germline): SGHRS, YFSETQ. Trimming took off 2 bases at V and 3 bases at J, with 14 bases between the two ends. Written as DNA, the CDR3 is TGCGCCAGCAGCTTCCTGGACCCCGGGGACTATGGCTACACCTTC. It translates to CASSFLDPGDYGYTF.

The genes are TRBV3-1 (or the pseudogene TRBV3-2) and TRBJ2-1, with 11 bases aligning to TRBD2. V shed 4 bases, J shed 8 bases, and the junction held 7 bases outside the gene matches. The CDR3 runs to 15 residues. Per the germline V gene, CDR1 is LGHDT and CDR2 is YNNKEL (reference sequence). CDR3 bases: TGTGCCAGCAGCCCCATAGCGGGAGGGCCGGATGAGCAGTTCTTC. Its translation: CASSPIAGGPDEQFF.

The chain carries TRBV27 and TRBJ2-7; the D gene is possibly TRBD2 (5 bases). Germline V CDR1 and CDR2: MNHEY, SMNVEV (reference sequence). Trimming took 5 bases from V and 4 from J, leaving 12 bases between them. CDR3 size: 13 residues. CDR3 nucleotide sequence: TGTGCCAGCAGTCCAGCCGGAGGATACGAGCAGTACTTC. This encodes CASSPAGGYEQYF.

This chain uses TRBV9 with TRBJ2-3; TRBD1 matches at 7 bases. The germline gives CDR1 SGDLS, CDR2 YYNGEE. Unmatched junction bases numbered 10, after V lost 4 bases and J lost 2 bases. This CDR3 is built from 16 residues. This CDR3 reads CASSPRTGDFTDTQYF. The CDR3, as DNA: TGTGCCAGCAGCCCCCGGACAGGTGATTTCACAGATACGCAGTATTTT.

The gene calls are TRBV27 and TRBJ1-3, with a tentative D call TRBD1 (6 bases). This CDR3 region has 14 residues. Trimming took off 0 bases at V and 3 bases at J, with 6 bases between the two ends. CDR1 and CDR2 from the germline V gene are MNHEY and SMNVEV (reference sequence). CDR3 region: CASSLSRGGNTIYF. The CDR3 bases are TGTGCCAGCAGTTTATCCAGGGGTGGAAACACCATATATTTT.